This is a list of T cell receptor beta chains from one sample in a study of T cell changes during pregnancy in multiple sclerosis. The protocol was immunoSEQ multiplex PCR, while the TCRdb copy is restricted to in-frame clones and leaves out a portion. Here the sample spans approximately 89,000 clones, 94% being singletons. The specimen comprised peripheral blood, sampled after pregnancy. Receptor source: a female donor in good health, enrolled as a control in a pregnancy study. Each CDR3 is given with its conserved first and last residue. D genes are given only for firm matches. Clone sizes are given selectively: once, few, many, or a class where the clone is expanded.

-,-,TRBV7-9,TRBJ2-2,TGTGCCAGCAGCTCCACGAACAGGGCCCCCACGAACACCGGGGAGCTGTTTTTT,CASSSTNRAPTNTGELFF
-,TRBD1,TRBV5-8,TRBJ1-3,TGTGCCAGCAGACTTGGGTCGGACAGGGAAACTGGAAACACCATATATTTT,CASRLGSDRETGNTIYF
-,TRBD1,TRBV14,TRBJ1-1,TGTGCCAGCAGCCCACTTAAGGGCGAGGGGGCGGTTGAAGCTTTCTTT,CASSPLKGEGAVEAFF
-,-,TRBV7-2,TRBJ1-1,TGTGCCAGCAGCCCGGACCCCTCGGGGACTGAAGCTTTCTTT,CASSPDPSGTEAFF
-,-,TRBV6-1,TRBJ1-2,TGTGCCACCTCCCCCTCCCGGAGCTATGGCTACACCTTC,CATSPSRSYGYTF
-,TRBD1,TRBV28,TRBJ1-5,TGTGCCAGCAGTATGACAGGGTATAACAATCAGCCCCAGCATTTT,CASSMTGYNNQPQHF
-,TRBD2,TRBV6-1,TRBJ2-2,TGTGCCAGCATCGTTACTAGCGGGATTACCGGGGAGCTGTTTTTT,CASIVTSGITGELFF
-,TRBD2,TRBV28,TRBJ2-5,TGTGCCAGCAGTTTGGATCTTGTAGCGGGGAACCAAGAGACCCAGTACTTC,CASSLDLVAGNQETQYF
-,-,TRBV28,TRBJ2-1,TGTGCCAGCAGTTTAGGGCGGGAAAATGAGCAGTTCTTC,CASSLGRENEQFF
-,TRBD2,TRBV5-1,TRBJ2-3,TGCGCCAGCAGCTTGGAAGCGGGAGGAACAGATACGCAGTATTTT,CASSLEAGGTDTQYF
-,-,TRBV28,TRBJ1-1,TGTGCCAGCAGTTTGGGATCGACAGCTAACACTGAAGCTTTCTTT,CASSLGSTANTEAFF
few,TRBD1,TRBV18,TRBJ1-1,TGTGCCAGCTCACCCGGACAGGGGACCACTGAAGCTTTCTTT,CASSPGQGTTEAFF
-,-,TRBV4-1,TRBJ1-2,TGCGCCAGCAGCCAAGACTCCCGACAGGAGTATGGCTACACCTTC,CASSQDSRQEYGYTF
-,-,TRBV5-1,TRBJ2-7,TGCGCCAGCAGCTTGACCACAGACGAGCAGTACTTC,CASSLTTDEQYF
-,-,TRBV2,TRBJ2-3,TGTGCCAGCAGTGAAGCAAGGGAGTCGGGTGGCACAGATACGCAGTATTTT,CASSEARESGGTDTQYF
-,TRBD1,TRBV27,TRBJ1-2,TGTGCCAGCCGCTACCGGGACAGGGGGCTCTATGGCTACACCTTC,CASRYRDRGLYGYTF